Below are 24 T cell receptor beta chains sequenced from a single sample in a study of monozygotic twins with inflammatory bowel disease (dated by TCRdb to between 2017 and 2020). Libraries came from 5' RACE. The sequencing machine was an Illumina HiSeq 2500. Each entry corresponds to one CDR3 protein sequence from reads that TCRdb reprocessed, and DNA is not given. The table of this sample itemizes over 120,000 distinct CDR3 sequences. 1% to 1.5% of the sample goes to the ten largest clones. Material for sequencing was blood. Receptors were obtained from a human donor with ulcerative colitis or Crohn's disease, or a healthy co-twin of an affected twin (not recorded which).

The chain links TRBV20-1 to TRBJ2-2; the D call from TCRdb, TRBD1, cannot be confirmed without DNA. The CDR3 contains 15 residues. Germline V gene lookup returns CDR1 DFQATT and CDR2 SNEGSKA (reference sequence). The CDR3 loop is CSASSPNRETGELFF.

The rearrangement joins TRBV7-9 to TRBJ2-5. CDR1 and CDR2 (germline): SEHNR, FQNEAQ (reference sequence). There are 13 residues in the CDR3. The CDR3 loop reads CASSLERSGTQYF.

The chain combines TRBV29-1 with TRBJ1-1; lacking DNA, the TRBD1 call made by TCRdb goes unchecked. Per the germline V gene, CDR1 is SQVTM and CDR2 is ANQGSEA. This CDR3 is 11 amino acids long. The CDR3 sequence is CSVVPYTEAFF.

This chain joins TRBV28 and TRBJ2-1; TCRdb's D call of TRBD1 is untestable without DNA. The germline V gene has CDR1 MDHEN and CDR2 SYDVKM. This CDR3 region has 14 residues. This chain's CDR3 is CASRTQGVYNEQFF.

The V call is TRBV29-1, the J call TRBJ1-2; lacking DNA, the TRBD1 call made by TCRdb goes unchecked. In germline, CDR1 is SQVTM, CDR2 ANQGSEA. The CDR3 runs 12 residues. The CDR3: CSVGQGDYGYTF.

The chain employs TRBV5-1 and TRBJ1-1; TCRdb picks TRBD1, but there is no DNA to check that call. The CDR3 is 15 amino acids. Germline values: CDR1 SGHRS, CDR2 YFSETQ. CDR3 amino acids: CASSLGQGMAAEAFF.

The V and J genes are TRBV11-1 and TRBJ2-7; TCRdb's D call of TRBD1 is untestable without DNA. CDR1 is SGHAT and CDR2 is FQDESV in the germline V gene (reference sequence). The CDR3 runs 15 residues. CDR3 loop: CASSLGTGNSYEQYF.

The chain links TRBV3-1 to TRBJ1-5; the TCRdb D gene call, TRBD1, has no DNA to confirm it. CDR1 is LGHDT and CDR2 is YNNKEL in the germline V gene (reference sequence). The CDR3 loop spans 14 amino acids. Here the CDR3 reads CASSQAQGNQPQHF.

V is TRBV29-1 and J is TRBJ1-1. The CDR3 runs 11 residues. Per the germline V gene, CDR1 is SQVTM and CDR2 is ANQGSEA. CDR3 sequence: CSVETVTEAFF. Complete variable domain (other parts from reference TRBV29-1 and TRBJ1-1): SAVISQKPSRDICQRGTSLTIQCQVDSQVTMMFWYRQQPGQSLTLIATANQGSEATYESGFVIDKFPISRPNLTFSTLTVSNMSPEDSSIYLCSVETVTEAFFGQGTRLTVV.

The chain has TRBV27 and TRBJ2-1; the D call of TRBD1 rests on TCRdb alone, since no DNA is present to check it. Germline V lookup: CDR1 MNHEY, CDR2 SMNVEV (reference sequence). This CDR3 has 13 residues. This chain's CDR3 is CASSPGGGNEQFF.

The chain has TRBV4-2 and TRBJ1-6; TCRdb lists TRBD1, though no DNA is available to test this call. CDR1 and CDR2 from the germline V gene are LGHNA and YNFKEQ. The CDR3 sequence is 16 residues long. The CDR3 reads CASSQDPRQGSSPLHF.

The V and J genes are TRBV4-2 and TRBJ2-3; the TCRdb D gene call, TRBD2, has no DNA to confirm it. This CDR3 is built from 18 residues. CDR1 is LGHNA and CDR2 is YNFKEQ in the germline V gene. CDR3: CASSQVIVAGAVTDTQYF.

The chain combines TRBV7-2 with TRBJ1-6; there is no DNA to check the TCRdb D call of TRBD1. Germline V lookup: CDR1 SGHTA, CDR2 FQGNSA. The CDR3 extends over 13 amino acids. The CDR3 reads CASSSDRDSPLHF. The complete variable domain, with remaining parts taken from reference TRBV7-2 and TRBJ1-6, reads GAGVSQSPSNKVTEKGKDVELRCDPISGHTALYWYRQSLGQGLEFLIYFQGNSAPDKSGLPSDRFSAERTGGSVSTLTIQRTQQEDSAVYLCASSSDRDSPLHFGNGTRLTVT.

J is TRBJ2-7 and V is TRBV13. The CDR3 runs to 14 residues. Germline V gives CDR1 PRHDT, CDR2 FYEKMQ (reference sequence). The CDR3 reads CASSASDGSYEQYF.

The chain is built from TRBV6-1 and TRBJ2-7; with no DNA, the TCRdb D assignment of TRBD1 cannot be verified. Germline V gives CDR1 MNHNS, CDR2 SASEGT. The CDR3 length is 17 residues. The CDR3 sequence is CASVRVRDRVESYEQYF.

This chain uses TRBV10-3 with TRBJ2-2; the TRBD1 assignment by TCRdb is unverifiable without DNA. CDR1 and CDR2 (germline): ENHRY, SYGVKD. The CDR3 sequence is 15 residues long. The CDR3 is CAITSGTTNTGELFF.

V and J are TRBV20-1 and TRBJ1-2; TCRdb names TRBD1, which stays unverified in the absence of DNA. There are 13 residues in the CDR3. CDR1 is DFQATT and CDR2 is SNEGSKA in the germline V gene (reference sequence). The CDR3 sequence: CSARDRENYGYTF.

The genes are TRBV28 and TRBJ1-4; TCRdb proposes TRBD1, but this gene call is untestable without DNA. The CDR3 spans 15 residues. CDR1 and CDR2 (germline): MDHEN, SYDVKM. The CDR3 loop is CASSFEGTGFEKLFF. Filled out from reference TRBV28 and TRBJ1-4, the complete variable domain reads DVKVTQSSRYLVKRTGEKVFLECVQDMDHENMFWYRQDPGLGLRLIYFSYDVKMKEKGDIPEGYSVSREKKERFSLILESASTNQTSMYLCASSFEGTGFEKLFFGSGTQLSVL.

This chain uses TRBV5-6 with TRBJ1-5. CDR1 and CDR2 (germline): SGHDT, YYEEEE. The CDR3 consists of 16 residues. CDR3 sequence reads: CASSWGKEYSNQPQHF.

The chain combines TRBV29-1 with TRBJ2-3; TCRdb reports TRBD2, a call that lacks DNA to check it against. Per the germline V gene, CDR1 is SQVTM and CDR2 is ANQGSEA. This CDR3 contains 15 residues. CDR3 in amino acids: CSVVGGRAGVDTQYF.

The chain has TRBV6-1 and TRBJ1-4. Germline CDR1 and CDR2: MNHNS and SASEGT. This CDR3 is built from 13 residues. The CDR3 is CASSDGSREKLFF.

The chain employs TRBV15 and TRBJ2-3; TCRdb gives TRBD2 as the D gene, but with no DNA this cannot be confirmed. The CDR3 is 16 residues long. CDR1 and CDR2 from the germline V gene are LNHNV and YYDKDF (reference sequence). The CDR3 spells CATSKLLAGGTDTQYF.

This chain connects TRBV5-5 to TRBJ2-5; TCRdb outputs TRBD2, but without DNA this stays unchecked. CDR3 length equals 13 residues. Germline V gives CDR1 SGHKS, CDR2 YYEKEE (reference sequence). Here the CDR3 reads CASTTSGEETQYF.

CDR3 sequence: CASSSGAGAGTEAFF. The chain links TRBV5-1 to TRBJ1-1; as DNA is missing, the TRBD1 call by TCRdb cannot be tested. The length of the CDR3 is 15 residues. The germline gives CDR1 SGHRS, CDR2 YFSETQ.